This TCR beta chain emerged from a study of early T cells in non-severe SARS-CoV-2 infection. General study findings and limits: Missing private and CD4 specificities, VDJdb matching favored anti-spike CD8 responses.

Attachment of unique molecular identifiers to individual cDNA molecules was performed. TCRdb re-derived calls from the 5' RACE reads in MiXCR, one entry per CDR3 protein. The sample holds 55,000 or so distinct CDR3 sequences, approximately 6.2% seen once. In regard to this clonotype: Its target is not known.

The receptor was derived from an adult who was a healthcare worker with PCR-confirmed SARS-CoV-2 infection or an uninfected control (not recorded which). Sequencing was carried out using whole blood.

This CDR3 reads CASSPRGQMAGNTIYF. The CDR3 coding sequence is TGTGCCAGCTCACCGAGGGGGCAGATGGCTGGAAACACCATATATTTT. V gene TRBV18 combines with J gene TRBJ1-3, with TRBD1 identical over 7 bases. The CDR3 sequence is 16 residues long. V was clipped by 3 bases and J by 2 bases; unmatched bases: 7. CDR1 is KGHSH, CDR2 LQKENI, per germline.